This TCR beta chain was documented in a study of blood T cell repertoires in COVID-19. Study-level information: Donors in the United States, Italy and Spain gave samples during acute or convalescent COVID-19. PBMCs, B-cell-depleted T cells, or T cells were the source of the cDNA or gDNA that made up the material.

As processed by the authors: Using reference gene primer amplification, nucleated cell counts were estimated. The table came from immunoSEQ multiplex PCR; TCRdb's copy has only in-frame clones and leaves some out. That table is the source of V, J and clone size, and D and trimming were worked out from the DNA. The sample yields tens of thousands of clones, about nine tenths seen once. Germline-derived CDR1 and CDR2 are SNHLY and FYNNEI. The germline V and J ends were trimmed by 2 bases and 7 bases, with 14 bases remaining between them. CDR3 length equals 15 residues. The specimen sequenced was peripheral blood. This TCR was sampled from a man aged 60 to 75 with acute or convalescent COVID-19. The chain joins TRBV2 to TRBJ1-4, with D uncertain. The CDR3: CASSEIARQVEKLFF. The CDR3 bases are TGTGCCAGCAGTGAAATCGCCAGGCAAGTTGAAAAACTGTTTTTT.